This TCR beta chain is from a study of blood T cell repertoires in COVID-19. For the study at large: Acute-phase and convalescent COVID-19 samples originated in the United States, Italy and Spain. PBMCs, B-cell-depleted T cells, or T cells provided the cDNA or gDNA that made up the material.

The ends lost 4 bases at V and 3 bases at J; junction bases unmatched: 11. The CDR3 runs 16 residues. Germline loops: CDR1 MNHNY, CDR2 SVGAGI (reference sequence). Authors' data handling: Cell counts per sample came from amplifying reference gene primers. The method was immunoSEQ multiplex PCR; TCRdb's version includes in-frame clones alone and lacks a portion of them. That table supplies the V and J calls and clone size; D and trimming were determined from the DNA. Counted here are approximately 450,000 clones, around 88% occurring once; the ten biggest clones make up about 4.3%. This clonotype was obtained from a woman between 25 and 40 years old with acute or convalescent COVID-19. Sequencing used peripheral blood. The chain recombines TRBV6-6 with TRBJ2-7; 8 bases align to TRBD2. The DNA of the CDR3 is TGTGCCAGCAGTTTCCCGAGCGGGGGACTGTACTACGAGCAGTACTTC. Protein: CASSFPSGGLYYEQYF.